This T cell receptor beta chain was found in a study of T cell changes during pregnancy in multiple sclerosis (dated by TCRdb to about 2019). As for the study more broadly: Changes in the T cell repertoire over the course of pregnancy were examined in this study in women with multiple sclerosis.

Library preparation employed the immunoSEQ multiplex PCR assay. TCRdb obtained this table from immuneACCESS and retained in-frame rearrangements with V and J assigned. These tables miss some clones; where compared with another copy, unresolved V genes account for less than half of the shortfall, and the remainder is unexplained. This sample has roughly 110,000 clones in its table, and roughly 92% of those were observed once. The ten largest account for 1.6% of the sample. Notes on this clone: The antigen this receptor binds is unknown. Base qualities are missing; no much larger clone stands one base away.

Trimming removed 4 bases from V and 2 bases from J; the gene matches leave 8 bases unexplained. The CDR3 runs 15 residues from the cysteine to the phenylalanine. Solely the CDR3 DNA is kept, with 45 bases framed from the first base. For CDR1 and CDR2, the germline V gene (reference sequence) lists SGHNT and YYREEE. This TCR came from a female donor with multiple sclerosis, enrolled in a pregnancy study. Sequencing used peripheral blood, obtained after pregnancy. The chain was built from TRBV5-4 and TRBJ1-1; 7 central nucleotides agree with TRBD1. The CDR3 corresponds to CASSTGTGANTEAFF. At the DNA level, the sequence is TGTGCCAGCAGCACGGGCACAGGGGCCAACACTGAAGCTTTCTTT.